Listed below are T cell receptor beta chains from one sample, sequenced in a study of T cells in Graves' hyperthyroidism and ophthalmopathy. A single record per CDR3 protein comes from TCRdb applying MiXCR to the multiplex PCR reads. The sample yields some 620,000 distinct CDR3 sequences, roughly 16% seen once. Source material: blood. All receptors derive from a woman in her thirties with Graves' hyperthyroidism. CDR3s include the opening cysteine and the closing phenylalanine or tryptophan. D genes are given only for firm matches. Rows give clone size only sometimes, using once, few, many, or a class for an expanded clone.

clone_size: -
d_call: TRBD2
j_call: TRBJ2-3
v_call: TRBV7-8
cdr3_aa: CASSIPGLAGGPSDTQYF
cdr3_nt: TGTGCCAGCAGCATACCGGGACTAGCGGGAGGGCCCTCAGATACGCAGTATTTT

clone_size: once
d_call: -
j_call: TRBJ2-2
v_call: TRBV29-1
cdr3_aa: CSGLNTGELFF
cdr3_nt: TGCAGCGGGTTGAACACCGGGGAGCTGTTTTTT

clone_size: few
d_call: TRBD2
j_call: TRBJ2-1
v_call: TRBV24-1
cdr3_aa: CATSDWGGVNFNEQFF
cdr3_nt: TGTGCCACCAGTGATTGGGGGGGAGTAAATTTTAATGAGCAGTTCTTC

clone_size: -
d_call: -
j_call: TRBJ2-7
v_call: TRBV25-1
cdr3_aa: CASSGTGTLYEQYF
cdr3_nt: TGTGCCAGCAGTGGAACCGGGACCCTCTACGAGCAGTACTTC

clone_size: many
d_call: TRBD1
j_call: TRBJ1-5
v_call: TRBV2
cdr3_aa: CASKPGQGQQPQHF
cdr3_nt: TGTGCCAGCAAACCGGGACAGGGCCAGCAGCCCCAGCATTTT

clone_size: -
d_call: -
j_call: TRBJ2-2
v_call: TRBV30
cdr3_aa: CAWSVGPRAGELFF
cdr3_nt: TGTGCCTGGAGTGTCGGCCCTAGGGCCGGGGAGCTGTTTTTT

clone_size: once
d_call: -
j_call: TRBJ1-6
v_call: TRBV5-6
cdr3_aa: CASSLAQGFNSPLHF
cdr3_nt: TGTGCCAGCAGCTTGGCGCAGGGGTTTAATTCACCCCTCCACTTT

clone_size: many
d_call: -
j_call: TRBJ2-3
v_call: TRBV7-2
cdr3_aa: CASSFTGYPTDTQYF
cdr3_nt: TGTGCCAGCAGCTTTACAGGGTACCCCACAGATACGCAGTATTTT

clone_size: few
d_call: TRBD1
j_call: TRBJ1-5
v_call: TRBV11-3
cdr3_aa: CASRNRGRIQPQHF
cdr3_nt: TGTGCCAGCAGAAACAGGGGGCGAATTCAGCCCCAGCATTTT

clone_size: many
d_call: TRBD2
j_call: TRBJ2-1
v_call: TRBV3-1
cdr3_aa: CASSPSWSGSYNEQFF
cdr3_nt: TGTGCCAGCAGTCCCTCTTGGAGCGGGAGTTACAATGAGCAGTTCTTC

clone_size: many
d_call: -
j_call: TRBJ2-5
v_call: TRBV18
cdr3_aa: CASSPPVYQETQYF
cdr3_nt: TGTGCCAGCTCACCCCCGGTGTACCAAGAGACCCAGTACTTC

clone_size: many
d_call: TRBD2
j_call: TRBJ2-7
v_call: TRBV28
cdr3_aa: CASSPGLAAYEQYF
cdr3_nt: TGTGCCAGCAGCCCGGGACTAGCGGCCTACGAGCAGTACTTC

clone_size: few
d_call: -
j_call: TRBJ1-4
v_call: TRBV28
cdr3_aa: CASSLGDRINEKLFF
cdr3_nt: TGTGCCAGCAGTTTGGGAGACAGGATTAACGAAAAACTGTTTTTT

clone_size: many
d_call: TRBD1
j_call: TRBJ1-2
v_call: TRBV24-1
cdr3_aa: CATSDSIGQGAHGYTF
cdr3_nt: TGTGCCACCAGTGATTCCATCGGACAGGGGGCTCATGGCTACACCTTC

clone_size: -
d_call: TRBD1
j_call: TRBJ2-7
v_call: TRBV5-1
cdr3_aa: CASRPYGQADEQYF
cdr3_nt: TGCGCCAGCAGACCCTACGGACAGGCGGACGAGCAGTACTTC

clone_size: -
d_call: -
j_call: TRBJ2-6
v_call: TRBV7-9
cdr3_aa: CASSSLTGSGANVLTF
cdr3_nt: TGTGCCAGCAGCTCCCTAACAGGGTCTGGGGCCAACGTCCTGACTTTC

clone_size: few
d_call: -
j_call: TRBJ2-3
v_call: TRBV6-1
cdr3_aa: CASSEALSGYTDTQYF
cdr3_nt: TGTGCCAGCAGTGAAGCCCTTAGCGGTTACACAGATACGCAGTATTTT

clone_size: -
d_call: -
j_call: TRBJ1-5
v_call: TRBV30
cdr3_aa: CAWSANGGAYSNQPQHF
cdr3_nt: TGTGCCTGGAGTGCCAACGGCGGGGCCTATAGCAATCAGCCCCAGCATTTT

clone_size: few
d_call: -
j_call: TRBJ2-1
v_call: TRBV6-1
cdr3_aa: CASQRTVSYNEQFF
cdr3_nt: TGTGCCAGTCAACGGACAGTATCCTACAATGAGCAGTTCTTC

clone_size: -
d_call: -
j_call: TRBJ2-3
v_call: TRBV30
cdr3_aa: CAWSVLSRSTGITDTQYF
cdr3_nt: TGTGCCTGGAGTGTACTTTCAAGGAGTACAGGAATCACAGATACGCAGTATTTT

clone_size: -
d_call: -
j_call: TRBJ2-3
v_call: TRBV19
cdr3_aa: CASSRTDTVEDTQYF
cdr3_nt: TGTGCCAGTAGTAGGACGGACACAGTGGAGGATACGCAGTATTTT

clone_size: -
d_call: -
j_call: TRBJ2-6
v_call: TRBV6-1
cdr3_aa: CASSEWGSMFGANVLTF
cdr3_nt: TGTGCCAGCAGTGAGTGGGGTAGTATGTTTGGGGCCAACGTCCTGACTTTC

clone_size: -
d_call: TRBD2
j_call: TRBJ2-7
v_call: TRBV20-1
cdr3_aa: CSARGSGTYEQYF
cdr3_nt: TGCAGTGCTAGAGGTAGCGGGACCTACGAGCAGTACTTC

clone_size: -
d_call: -
j_call: TRBJ2-7
v_call: TRBV2
cdr3_aa: CASSGGQAYEQYF
cdr3_nt: TGTGCCAGCAGTGGGGGACAAGCCTACGAGCAGTACTTC